This T cell receptor (beta chain) was retrieved from a study of T cell changes during pregnancy in multiple sclerosis. With V trimmed by 3 bases and J by 8 bases, 4 bases remained unmatched. Germline V lookup: CDR1 LGHNA, CDR2 YNFKEQ. The CDR3 runs to 13 residues. Some clones are missing from TCRdb's copy, which holds only in-frame ones; the method was immunoSEQ multiplex PCR. The sample has under 45,000 clones, 88% seen once. This receptor was identified in a female donor with multiple sclerosis, enrolled in a pregnancy study. The source material was CD4+ T cells from peripheral blood mononuclear cells, sampled in the second trimester of pregnancy. The rearrangement joins TRBV4-2 to TRBJ1-2, with 9 bases that match TRBD1. DNA of the CDR3: TGTGCCAGCAGCCAGGACAGGGGAGGCGGCTACACCTTC. Translated, it gives CASSQDRGGGYTF.